This T cell receptor (beta chain) was identified during a study of cytomegalovirus exposure and HLA in healthy donors. Primers for the PCR totalled 60 Vbeta and 13 Jbeta. The data were produced by immunoSEQ multiplex PCR, yet TCRdb's version contains in-frame clones alone and is incomplete. This table holds some 150,000 clones, roughly 84% found once. Whole-study results and caveats: Indistinguishable V segments such as TRBV6-2 and TRBV6-3 were excluded. The study listed some 160 cytomegalovirus-associated TCR beta chains. CMV serostatus was the only immune exposure information that was available.

About this clone: Its matching antigen is unknown.

The germline gives CDR1 SGHRS, CDR2 YFSETQ. V lost 4 bases and J 2 bases, leaving 12 bases between the germline ends. The CDR3 extends over 15 amino acids. The sequence came from a male donor in good health and CMV-seronegative. This chain uses TRBV5-1 with TRBJ1-4; TRBD1 is a possible D gene (6 bases). The specimen sequenced was PBMCs. The CDR3 loop is CASSPTGITNEKLFF. CDR3 bases: TGCGCCAGCAGCCCCACAGGGATCACTAATGAAAAACTGTTTTTT. The variable domain in full, with the rest retrieved from reference TRBV5-1 and TRBJ1-4, is KAGVTQTPRYLIKTRGQQVTLSCSPISGHRSVSWYQQTPGQGLQFLFEYFSETQRNKGNFPGRFSGRQFSNSRSEMNVSTLELGDSALYLCASSPTGITNEKLFFGSGTQLSVL.